This T cell receptor beta chain was observed in a study of blood T cell repertoires in COVID-19. Overall study: Nucleic acid was either cDNA or gDNA, and it came from T cells, B-cell-depleted T cells, or PBMCs.

In the original analysis: Amplified reference gene primers provided the basis for estimating nucleated cell counts. The table came from immunoSEQ multiplex PCR; TCRdb's copy has only in-frame clones and leaves some out. V and J calls and clone size are those listed in that table; D and trimming were worked out from the DNA. The sample carries 200,000 to 300,000 clones, roughly 91% recorded once. Each participant's cohort was designated according to participant-reported clinical history. The study counted Cohort 3 donors as recovered given two negative PCRs, clearance, or symptom resolution. This clone was counted once. This sequence was found in a woman in her 30s who had recovered from COVID-19. What was sequenced was PBMCs or T cells enriched from blood (not recorded which).

Here the CDR3 reads CASSLTGSNTEAFF. The CDR3 region has the DNA TGCGCCAGCAGCTTGACGGGGAGTAACACTGAAGCTTTCTTT. This chain uses TRBV5-1 with TRBJ1-1; D not resolved. Trimming pared 1 base from V and 2 bases from J, leaving 9 bases between. The CDR3 runs to 14 residues. Looked up from germline, CDR1 is SGHRS and CDR2 is YFSETQ.